A selection of T cell receptor beta chains follows, all from one sample in a study of blood T cell repertoires in COVID-19. Sequencing was performed with immunoSEQ multiplex PCR; in TCRdb, only in-frame clones are kept and a portion is missing. The sample yields 90,000 to 130,000 clones, over 75% seen once. Sequenced input: peripheral blood. The source of these receptors is a human donor in a cohort sampled during active COVID-19. The CDR3 runs from the conserved cysteine through the conserved F or W. The order of the fields is CDR3 DNA, CDR3 protein, clone size, J gene, V gene, D gene. The D gene is left open where the match is weak. Clone size appears in some rows only: once, few, many, or a class for an expanded clone.

TGCGCCAGCAGCTGGGGAGGGGGCGAGCAGTACTTC,CASSWGGGEQYF,once,TRBJ2-7,TRBV4-1,NA
TGTGCCAGCAGTCCGCCGGGACAGTCGTTCTCTGGGGCCAACGTCCTGACTTTC,CASSPPGQSFSGANVLTF,once,TRBJ2-6,TRBV25-1,TRBD1
TGTGCCAGCAGCTTAGATATATACGAGCAGTACTTC,CASSLDIYEQYF,NA,TRBJ2-7,TRBV7-9,NA
TGTGCCAGTAGTATAGAGCTAGCGGACAATGAGCAGTTCTTC,CASSIELADNEQFF,NA,TRBJ2-1,TRBV19,TRBD2
TGTGCCAGCAGTGAAGCAGGATACCGGGACAGGGGAAATCAGCCCCAGCATTTT,CASSEAGYRDRGNQPQHF,NA,TRBJ1-5,TRBV2,TRBD1
TGTGCCAGCAGTTTCTGGCTCTACAATGAGCAGTTCTTC,CASSFWLYNEQFF,NA,TRBJ2-1,TRBV12-3/TRBV12-4,NA
TGTGCCAGCAGCGTAGGCGAGGGAGCGAACACTGAAGCTTTCTTT,CASSVGEGANTEAFF,few,TRBJ1-1,TRBV9,NA
TGTGCCAGCAGTCCCTTCGGACAGGGGCAACAAGAGACCCAGTACTTC,CASSPFGQGQQETQYF,NA,TRBJ2-5,TRBV28,TRBD1
TGTGCCAGTAGTATCGGGGGCCAAGAGACCCAGTACTTC,CASSIGGQETQYF,NA,TRBJ2-5,TRBV19,NA
TGCGCCAGCAGCTTGGTTGGGCTCCGGGAGCAGTACTTC,CASSLVGLREQYF,few,TRBJ2-7,TRBV5-1,NA
TGTGCCACCGGCACCGTAATAGCGGGAGAATTCGATGAGCAGTTCTTC,CATGTVIAGEFDEQFF,NA,TRBJ2-1,TRBV28,TRBD2
TGTGCCGCGAACAGGGAATCCCCCTACAATGAGCAGTTCTTC,CAANRESPYNEQFF,NA,TRBJ2-1,TRBV21-1,NA
TGTGCCAGCAGCTTGGTCGGGAACAGGGGGAGTGAAGCTTTCTTT,CASSLVGNRGSEAFF,NA,TRBJ1-1,TRBV5-5,TRBD1
TGTGCCAGCAGAGACAGGGGGAACACCGGGGAGCTGTTTTTT,CASRDRGNTGELFF,NA,TRBJ2-2,TRBV27,TRBD1
TGTGCCAGCAGTCGGGACAGCCTTAACACTGAAGCTTTCTTT,CASSRDSLNTEAFF,NA,TRBJ1-1,TRBV6-6,TRBD1
TGTGCCAGCAGCCAAGGGGGACAGGGGTTCTACAATGAGCAGTTCTTC,CASSQGGQGFYNEQFF,NA,TRBJ2-1,TRBV14,TRBD1
TGCGCCAGCAGCCCCTGGGACAGGGATAATTCACCCCTCCACTTT,CASSPWDRDNSPLHF,NA,TRBJ1-6,TRBV4-1,TRBD1
TGTGCCCCCGGAGCGAAAAGACTAGCGGGTGGGGGGTTTCAAGAGACCCAGTACTTC,CAPGAKRLAGGGFQETQYF,NA,TRBJ2-5,TRBV27,TRBD2
TGCGCCAGCAGCTTGGAAGGAGCCGGGGAGCTGTTTTTT,CASSLEGAGELFF,NA,TRBJ2-2,TRBV5-1,NA
TGTGCCAGCAGCTTAGCGTCGGGAGAAGGAGCCGGGGAGCTGTTTTTT,CASSLASGEGAGELFF,NA,TRBJ2-2,TRBV7-2,NA
TGTGCCAGCAGCCAAGGGTTTGGGGGGGGGAGGTCCTACAATGAGCAGTTCTTC,CASSQGFGGGRSYNEQFF,NA,TRBJ2-1,TRBV4-2,TRBD2
TGTGCCAGTAGTATCCTAGCTTCAGGAGTGGCCGGGGAGCTGTTTTTT,CASSILASGVAGELFF,NA,TRBJ2-2,TRBV19,NA
TGCGCCAGCAGTGGCGGCCAGGGATTCAATGAGCAGTTCTTC,CASSGGQGFNEQFF,NA,TRBJ2-1,TRBV10-1,NA
TGTGCCAGTACTCCTTCCCTGGGACAGGGGGCTAATACGCAGTATTTT,CASTPSLGQGANTQYF,NA,TRBJ2-3,TRBV19,TRBD1
TGTGCCAGCAGCCCACGACGGAAGGGACAGGGCGGCTCCTACAATGAGCAGTTCTTC,CASSPRRKGQGGSYNEQFF,few,TRBJ2-1,TRBV7-3,TRBD1
TGTGCCAGCAGCGTCGGGAGCACAGATACGCAGTATTTT,CASSVGSTDTQYF,NA,TRBJ2-3,TRBV9,NA
TGTGCCAGCAGTTTGGGTATGGGGTTGGGGAGACAGGGTTTTTCACCCCTCCACTTT,CASSLGMGLGRQGFSPLHF,NA,TRBJ1-6,TRBV28,TRBD1
TGTGCTAGCAGCTTAAGAATCTTTAGCGGGGGGGCAACAGATACGCAGTATTTT,CASSLRIFSGGATDTQYF,NA,TRBJ2-3,TRBV7-7,TRBD2
TGCGCCAGCAGCCAAACAGGACAGTCCAATCAGCCCCAGCATTTT,CASSQTGQSNQPQHF,NA,TRBJ1-5,TRBV4-1,NA
TGCGCCAGCAGCTTGGAAGCGTCCTACGAGCAGTACTTC,CASSLEASYEQYF,NA,TRBJ2-7,TRBV5-1,NA
TGTGCCAGTAGTATTGGCTGGCAGGGAACTTCGCATGAAGCTTTCTTT,CASSIGWQGTSHEAFF,NA,TRBJ1-1,TRBV19,NA
TGTGCCAGCAGCCCAAGCTCCGGGACTAGCGTGTACGAGCAGTACTTC,CASSPSSGTSVYEQYF,NA,TRBJ2-7,TRBV7-2,TRBD2
TGCAGCTCGAATGTCCCTAACTACAATGAGCAGTTCTTC,CSSNVPNYNEQFF,NA,TRBJ2-1,TRBV29-1,NA
TGTGCCAGCAGCGTCCCGTCCGCGGACGGGGAGCTGTTTTTT,CASSVPSADGELFF,NA,TRBJ2-2,TRBV9,NA
TGTGCCAGCAGTGAATCTGGCACGAACTATGGCTACACCTTC,CASSESGTNYGYTF,NA,TRBJ1-2,TRBV2,NA
TGTGCCAGCTCACCGTTTAGTGCGGCAGATACGCAGTATTTT,CASSPFSAADTQYF,NA,TRBJ2-3,TRBV18,NA
TGTGCCAGCAGCCCCCTACCCGGGGAGCTGTTTTTT,CASSPLPGELFF,NA,TRBJ2-2,TRBV9,NA
TGTGCCAGTAGGGTCTCCGTCCACTTTAGCTCCTACAATGAGCAGTTCTTC,CASRVSVHFSSYNEQFF,NA,TRBJ2-1,TRBV19,NA
TGTGCCAGCAGCTTAGGGGCCGGAACCTCCTACGAGCAGTACTTC,CASSLGAGTSYEQYF,NA,TRBJ2-7,TRBV7-9,NA
TGTGCCAGCAGCACCCCGGGACAGGGTACTAACTATGGCTACACCTTC,CASSTPGQGTNYGYTF,NA,TRBJ1-2,TRBV28,TRBD1
TGTGCCAGCAGCTTCGGCAGGGTTAACACCGGGGAGCTGTTTTTT,CASSFGRVNTGELFF,NA,TRBJ2-2,TRBV7-9,NA
TGTGCCAGTAGTATGGGGGGAGGGAAATCTCCCTACAATGAGCAGTTCTTC,CASSMGGGKSPYNEQFF,NA,TRBJ2-1,TRBV19,TRBD2
TGTGCCAGCAGCGAAGGGACAGGGCCTGGAAACACCATATATTTT,CASSEGTGPGNTIYF,NA,TRBJ1-3,TRBV7-3,TRBD1
TGTGCCAGCAGCTTATCCTTCGATCAGCCCCAGCATTTT,CASSLSFDQPQHF,few,TRBJ1-5,TRBV11-2,NA
TGTGCCACCAGCGGCGCCCGGGGGGCCCAAGAGACCCAGTACTTC,CATSGARGAQETQYF,NA,TRBJ2-5,TRBV15,NA
TGTGCCAGCAGGCTATGGGACAGGCCAAATTACGAGCAGTACTTC,CASRLWDRPNYEQYF,NA,TRBJ2-7,TRBV7-2,TRBD1
TGTGCCAGCAGCGTAGGGACCCGCGACAGCTTAGAGACCCAGTACTTC,CASSVGTRDSLETQYF,NA,TRBJ2-5,TRBV9,NA
TGTGCCAGCAGCTTAGGGACAGGGTCGTATCAGCCCCAGCATTTT,CASSLGTGSYQPQHF,NA,TRBJ1-5,TRBV7-9,TRBD1
TGTGCCAGCAGCTTAACCAGGGGGAACACTGAAGCTTTCTTT,CASSLTRGNTEAFF,NA,TRBJ1-1,TRBV11-2,NA
TGCGCCAGCAGCCAAGTGGACAGGGGGCTAGAGGAGACCCAGTACTTC,CASSQVDRGLEETQYF,NA,TRBJ2-5,TRBV4-1,TRBD1
TGTGCCAGCAGTTTTGTTCAGGACAGGGTGGCAGATACGCAGTATTTT,CASSFVQDRVADTQYF,NA,TRBJ2-3,TRBV27,TRBD1
TGTGCCAGCTCACCGAAACAGGGGGCTGTTTCCTATGGCTACACCTTC,CASSPKQGAVSYGYTF,NA,TRBJ1-2,TRBV18,TRBD1
TGTGCCAGCAGCTCCGTGGAGACCCAGTACTTC,CASSSVETQYF,NA,TRBJ2-5,TRBV5-6,NA